These 8 T cell receptor beta chains were all obtained from the same sample, sequenced in a study of blood T cells in healthy people across ages. Primers used in a second PCR of roughly 6 to 11 cycles were a sample-barcoded 5' primer and a J-beta primer mix. MiXCR, applied by TCRdb to the 5' RACE reads, yields one record per CDR3 protein. The sample includes 1 million or so distinct CDR3 sequences, approximately 25% of them seen just once. This same sample was also taken into another study, of T cells of mothers and their children.

Source material: blood. The source of these receptors is a girl aged 2 to 10 in good health.

The CDR3 region is CASSTGITHHEQYF. CDR3 in DNA: TGTGCCAGCAGTACAGGGATTACTCACCACGAGCAGTACTTC. The chain uses TRBV6-6 and TRBJ2-5; D is possibly TRBD1 (6 bases). Judging by the DNA end, TRBJ2-7 fits better; the J call may be wrong. The germline CDR1 and CDR2 sequences are MNHNY and SVGAGI (reference sequence). This CDR3 region has 14 residues.

This clonotype occurred a few times. This chain joins TRBV4-3 and TRBJ2-5; D ambiguous. V was trimmed by 1 base and J by 4 bases, leaving 13 bases between them. CDR1 LGHNA and CDR2 YSLEER come from the germline V gene. CDR3 size: 15 residues. CDR3 DNA sequence: TGCGCCAGCAGCCAAGTGGCGTATGGGTCAGAGACCCAGTACTTC. Translation gives CASSQVAYGSETQYF.

The rearrangement links TRBV2 to TRBJ2-5; 8 bases agree with TRBD1. The germline V gene has CDR1 SNHLY and CDR2 FYNNEI. The CDR3 sequence is 13 residues long. J was trimmed by 2 bases and V by 9 bases; bases with no gene match: 5. This chain's CDR3 is CAREDREQETQYF. CDR3 DNA: TGTGCCAGGGAGGACAGGGAACAAGAGACCCAGTACTTC. Together with reference TRBV2 and TRBJ2-5, the CDR3 gives the full variable domain: EPEVTQTPSHQVTQMGQEVILRCVPISNHLYFYWYRQILGQKVEFLVSFYNNEISEKSEIFDDQFSVERPDGSNFTLKIRSTKLEDSAMYFCAREDREQETQYFGPGTRLLVL.

The chain couples TRBV6-5 to TRBJ2-5; 9 bases line up with TRBD1. V lost 4 bases and J lost 5; bases outside the gene matches: 11. CDR1 is MNHEY, CDR2 SVGAGI, per germline. CDR3 size: 16 residues. In nucleotides, the CDR3 is TGTGCCAGCAGTTGGGGTCCGGACAGGGGATGGGAGACCCAGTACTTC. Translated, it gives CASSWGPDRGWETQYF.

Turning to this clonotype: Being one base from a much bigger clone, this may be a read error. The rearrangement uses TRBV20-1 and TRBJ2-7; TRBD2 agrees at 7 bases. Trimming at V came to 0 bases and at J to 3 bases, leaving 8 bases not matched to a gene. Looked up from germline, CDR1 is DFQATT and CDR2 is SNEGSKA (reference sequence). The length of the CDR3 is 15 residues. In DNA, the CDR3 is TGCAGTGCTAGAGATTTAGCGACTAGCTTCTACGAGCAGTACTTC. Translated, it gives CSARDLATSFYEQYF.

This clonotype was seen a handful of times. The chain couples TRBV11-2 to TRBJ2-5, with D possibly being TRBD1 (5 bases). Judging by the DNA end, TRBJ2-7 fits better; the J call may be wrong. In germline, CDR1 is SGHAT, CDR2 FQNNGV. The CDR3 consists of 15 residues. CDR3 nucleotide sequence: TGTGCCAGCAGCTTAGGTGGTCCAGGGCTCGGCGAGCAGTACTTC. Encoded protein: CASSLGGPGLGEQYF.

This clonotype showed up many times. The V and J genes are TRBV12-3 or TRBV12-4 and TRBJ2-5, with D unclear. The DNA end is a closer match to TRBJ2-7, so the J assignment may be wrong. This CDR3 is 13 amino acids long. CDR3 loop: CASSKQQIYEQYF. CDR3 bases: TGTGCCAGCAGCAAACAACAGATCTACGAGCAGTACTTC.

V is TRBV3-1 and J is TRBJ1-2; D is possibly TRBD1 (5 bases). Looked up from germline, CDR1 is LGHDT and CDR2 is YNNKEL (reference sequence). The V and J ends lost 3 bases and 8 bases respectively, with 10 bases between them. The CDR3 sequence is 12 residues long. The CDR3 loop is CASSQDTRGYTF. Here the CDR3 DNA reads TGTGCCAGCAGCCAGGACACGAGGGGCTACACCTTC.